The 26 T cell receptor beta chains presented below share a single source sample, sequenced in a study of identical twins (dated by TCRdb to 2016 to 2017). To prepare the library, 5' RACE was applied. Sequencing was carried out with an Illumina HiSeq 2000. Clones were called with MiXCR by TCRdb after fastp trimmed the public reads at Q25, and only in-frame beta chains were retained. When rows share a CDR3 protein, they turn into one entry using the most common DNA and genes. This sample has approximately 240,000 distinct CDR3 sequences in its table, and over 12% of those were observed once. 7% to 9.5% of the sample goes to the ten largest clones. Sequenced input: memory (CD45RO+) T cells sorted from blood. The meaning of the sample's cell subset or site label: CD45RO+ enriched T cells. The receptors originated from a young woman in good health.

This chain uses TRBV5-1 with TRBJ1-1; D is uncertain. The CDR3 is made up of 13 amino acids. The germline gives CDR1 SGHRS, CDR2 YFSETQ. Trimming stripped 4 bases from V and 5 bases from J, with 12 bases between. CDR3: CASSPRSETEAFF. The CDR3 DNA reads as TGCGCCAGCAGCCCCCGTTCGGAAACTGAAGCTTTCTTT.

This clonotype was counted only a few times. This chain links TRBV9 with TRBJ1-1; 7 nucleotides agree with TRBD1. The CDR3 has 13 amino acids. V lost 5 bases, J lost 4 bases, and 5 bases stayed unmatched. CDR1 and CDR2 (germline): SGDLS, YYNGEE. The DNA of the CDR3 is TGTGCCAGCAGTCTCACAGGGGCCACTGAAGCTTTCTTT. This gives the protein CASSLTGATEAFF.

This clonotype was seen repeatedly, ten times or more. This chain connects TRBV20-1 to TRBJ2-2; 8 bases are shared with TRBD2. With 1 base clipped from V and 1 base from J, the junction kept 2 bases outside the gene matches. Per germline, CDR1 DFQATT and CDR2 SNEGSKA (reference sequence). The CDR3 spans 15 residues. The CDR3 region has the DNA TGCAGTGCTAGAGGGACTAGCCTGAACACCGGGGAGCTGTTTTTT. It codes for CSARGTSLNTGELFF.

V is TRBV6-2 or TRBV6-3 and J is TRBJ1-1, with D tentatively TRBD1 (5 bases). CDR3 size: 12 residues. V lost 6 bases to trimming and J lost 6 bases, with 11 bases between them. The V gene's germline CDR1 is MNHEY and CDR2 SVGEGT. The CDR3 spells CASSEQAAEAFF. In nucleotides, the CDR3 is TGTGCCAGCAGCGAACAGGCCGCTGAAGCTTTCTTT.

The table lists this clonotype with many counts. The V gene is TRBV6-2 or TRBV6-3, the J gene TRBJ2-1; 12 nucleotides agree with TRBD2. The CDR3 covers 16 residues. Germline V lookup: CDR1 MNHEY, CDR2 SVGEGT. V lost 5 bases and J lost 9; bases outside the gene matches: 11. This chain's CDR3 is CASSPKRLAGVVEQFF. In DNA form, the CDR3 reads TGTGCCAGCAGTCCAAAACGACTAGCGGGAGTCGTTGAGCAGTTCTTC.

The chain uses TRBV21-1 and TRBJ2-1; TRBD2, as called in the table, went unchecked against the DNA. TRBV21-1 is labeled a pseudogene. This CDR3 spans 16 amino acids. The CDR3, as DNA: TGTGCCAGCAGCAAAGTTCCTAGCGGGAGTCATGATGAGCAGTTCTTC. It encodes CASSKVPSGSHDEQFF.

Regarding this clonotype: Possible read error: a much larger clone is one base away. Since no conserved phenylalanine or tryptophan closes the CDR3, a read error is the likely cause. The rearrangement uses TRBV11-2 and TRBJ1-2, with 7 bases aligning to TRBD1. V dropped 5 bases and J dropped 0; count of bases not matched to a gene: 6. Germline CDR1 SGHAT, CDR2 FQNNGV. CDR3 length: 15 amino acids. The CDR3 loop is CASSPNRGPNYGYTC. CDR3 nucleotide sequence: TGTGCCAGCAGCCCCAACAGGGGTCCTAACTATGGCTACACCTGC.

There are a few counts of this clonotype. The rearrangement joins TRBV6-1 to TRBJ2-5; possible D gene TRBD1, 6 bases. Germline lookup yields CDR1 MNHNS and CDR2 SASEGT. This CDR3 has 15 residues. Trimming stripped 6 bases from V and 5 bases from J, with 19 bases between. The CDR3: CASSTRGYVRETQYF. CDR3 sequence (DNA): TGTGCCAGCAGCACCAGGGGTTATGTGCGCGAGACCCAGTACTTC.

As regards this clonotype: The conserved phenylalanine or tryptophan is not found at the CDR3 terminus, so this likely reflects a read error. CDR3 region: CAISEFRDAVGNEQFL. The CDR3 coding sequence is TGTGCCATCAGTGAGTTCCGGGACGCCGTAGGCAATGAGCAGTTCCTC. The chain links TRBV10-3 to TRBJ2-1; possibly TRBD1 or TRBD2 for D (5 bases each). Germline V CDR1 and CDR2: ENHRY, SYGVKD. The CDR3 runs 16 residues. Trimming removed 1 base from V and 6 bases from J, with 16 bases in between.

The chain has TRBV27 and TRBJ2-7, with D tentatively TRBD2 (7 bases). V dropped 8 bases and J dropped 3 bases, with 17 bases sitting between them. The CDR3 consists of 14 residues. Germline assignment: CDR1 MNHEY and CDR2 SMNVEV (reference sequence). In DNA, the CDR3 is TGTGCCAGCCGAGGCGGGGGCCCTAACTACGAGCAGTACTTC. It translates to CASRGGGPNYEQYF.

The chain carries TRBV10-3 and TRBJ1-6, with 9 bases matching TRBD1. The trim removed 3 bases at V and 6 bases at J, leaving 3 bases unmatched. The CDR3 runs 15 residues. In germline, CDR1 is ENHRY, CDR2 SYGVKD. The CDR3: CAISEPGQGNSPLHF. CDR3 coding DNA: TGTGCCATCAGTGAACCGGGACAGGGTAATTCACCCCTCCACTTT.

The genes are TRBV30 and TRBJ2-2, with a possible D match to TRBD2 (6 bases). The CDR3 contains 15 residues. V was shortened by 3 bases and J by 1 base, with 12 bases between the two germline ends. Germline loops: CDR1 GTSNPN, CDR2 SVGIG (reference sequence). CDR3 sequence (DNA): TGTGCCTGGAGCGCGGGACTCTGGAACACCGGGGAGCTGTTTTTT. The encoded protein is CAWSAGLWNTGELFF.

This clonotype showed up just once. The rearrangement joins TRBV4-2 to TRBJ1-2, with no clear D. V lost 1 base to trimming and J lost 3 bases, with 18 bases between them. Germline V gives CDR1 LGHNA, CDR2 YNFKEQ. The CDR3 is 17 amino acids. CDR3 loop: CASSQGLVTEADYGYTF. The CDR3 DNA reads TGTGCCAGCAGCCAAGGGCTCGTAACGGAGGCCGACTATGGCTACACCTTC.

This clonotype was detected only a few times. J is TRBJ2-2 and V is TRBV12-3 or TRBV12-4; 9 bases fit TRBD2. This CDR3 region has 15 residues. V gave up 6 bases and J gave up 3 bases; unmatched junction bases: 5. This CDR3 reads CASRGSGGHTGELFF. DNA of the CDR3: TGTGCCAGCAGGGGGAGCGGGGGGCACACCGGGGAGCTGTTTTTT.

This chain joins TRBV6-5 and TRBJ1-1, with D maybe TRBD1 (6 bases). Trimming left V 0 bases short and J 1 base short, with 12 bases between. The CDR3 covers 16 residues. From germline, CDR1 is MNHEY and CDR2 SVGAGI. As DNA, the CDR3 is TGTGCCAGCAGTTACTCGAGGGGGAATGGGAACACTGAAGCTTTCTTT. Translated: CASSYSRGNGNTEAFF.

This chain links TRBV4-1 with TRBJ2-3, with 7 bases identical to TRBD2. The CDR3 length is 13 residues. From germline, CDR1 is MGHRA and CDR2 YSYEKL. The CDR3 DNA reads TGCGTCCATCACTCCCGGGAGGAAGATACGCAGTATTTT. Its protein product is CVHHSREEDTQYF.

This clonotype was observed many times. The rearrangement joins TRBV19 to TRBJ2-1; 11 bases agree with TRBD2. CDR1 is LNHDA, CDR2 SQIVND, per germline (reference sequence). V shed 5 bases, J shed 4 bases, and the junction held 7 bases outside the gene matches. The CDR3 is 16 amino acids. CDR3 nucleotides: TGTGCCAGTAGTCCAAGGACTAGCGGGTGGTACAATGAGCAGTTCTTC. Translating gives CASSPRTSGWYNEQFF.

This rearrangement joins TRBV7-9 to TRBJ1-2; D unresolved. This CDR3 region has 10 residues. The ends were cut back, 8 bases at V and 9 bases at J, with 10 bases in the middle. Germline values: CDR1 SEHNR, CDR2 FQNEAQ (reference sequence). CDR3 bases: TGTGCCAGCGGTACGGGAAGCTACACCTTC. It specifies CASGTGSYTF.

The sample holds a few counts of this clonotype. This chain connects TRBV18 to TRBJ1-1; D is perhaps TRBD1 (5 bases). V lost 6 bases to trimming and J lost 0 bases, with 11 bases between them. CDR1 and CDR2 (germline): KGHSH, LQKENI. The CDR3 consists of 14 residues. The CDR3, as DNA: TGTGCCAGCTCCCCGACGACAGTGAACACTGAAGCTTTCTTT. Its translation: CASSPTTVNTEAFF.

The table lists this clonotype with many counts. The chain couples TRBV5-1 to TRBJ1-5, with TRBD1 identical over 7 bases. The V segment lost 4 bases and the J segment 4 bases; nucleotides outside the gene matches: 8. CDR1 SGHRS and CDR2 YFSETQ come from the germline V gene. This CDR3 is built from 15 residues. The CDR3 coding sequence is TGCGCCAGCAGCCCTTTCTCAGGGGGAAATCAGCCCCAGCATTTT. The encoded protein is CASSPFSGGNQPQHF.

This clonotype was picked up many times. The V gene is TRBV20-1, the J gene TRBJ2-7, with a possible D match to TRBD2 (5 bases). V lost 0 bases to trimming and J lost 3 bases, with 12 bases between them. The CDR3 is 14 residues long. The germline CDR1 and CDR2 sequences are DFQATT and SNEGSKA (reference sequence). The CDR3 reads CSARDDRGHYEQYF. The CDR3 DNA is TGCAGTGCTAGAGACGATAGAGGGCACTACGAGCAGTACTTC.

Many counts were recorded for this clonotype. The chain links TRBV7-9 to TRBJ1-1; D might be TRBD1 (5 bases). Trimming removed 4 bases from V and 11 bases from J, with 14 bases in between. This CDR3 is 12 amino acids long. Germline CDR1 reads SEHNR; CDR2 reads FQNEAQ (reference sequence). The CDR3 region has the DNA TGTGCCAGCAGCTGGGTGGGAGGGGATGCTTTCTTT. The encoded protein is CASSWVGGDAFF.

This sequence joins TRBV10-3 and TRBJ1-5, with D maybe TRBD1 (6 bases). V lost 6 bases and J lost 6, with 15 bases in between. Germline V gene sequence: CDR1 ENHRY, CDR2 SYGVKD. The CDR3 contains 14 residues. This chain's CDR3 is CAISPTGPGQPQHF. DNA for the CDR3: TGTGCCATCAGCCCTACAGGGCCAGGTCAGCCCCAGCATTTT.

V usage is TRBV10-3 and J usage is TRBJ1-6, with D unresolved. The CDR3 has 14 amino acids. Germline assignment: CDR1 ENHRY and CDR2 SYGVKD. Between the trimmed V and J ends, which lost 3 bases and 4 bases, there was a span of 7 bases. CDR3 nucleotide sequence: TGTGCCATCAGTGACAAGGGTTATAATTCACCCCTCCACTTT. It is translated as CAISDKGYNSPLHF.

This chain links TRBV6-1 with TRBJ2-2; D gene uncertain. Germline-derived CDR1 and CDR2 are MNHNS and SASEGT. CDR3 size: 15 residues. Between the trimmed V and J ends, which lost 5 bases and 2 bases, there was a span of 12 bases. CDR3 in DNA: TGTGCCAGCAGTATGCAAAGGCCCAACACCGGGGAGCTGTTTTTT. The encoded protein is CASSMQRPNTGELFF.

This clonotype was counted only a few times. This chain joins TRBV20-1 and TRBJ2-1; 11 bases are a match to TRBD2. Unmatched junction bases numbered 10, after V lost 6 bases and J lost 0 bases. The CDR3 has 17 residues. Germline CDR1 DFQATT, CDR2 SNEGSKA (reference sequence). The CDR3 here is CSASGLAEGYSYNEQFF. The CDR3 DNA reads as TGCAGTGCCTCGGGACTAGCGGAAGGATACTCCTACAATGAGCAGTTCTTC.